The 22 T cell receptor beta chains in this list originate from one sample, sequenced in a study of CD8 T cells in Susac syndrome. Reverse transcription of roughly 0.45 to 1 ug RNA was performed with random hexamers. TCRdb processed the immunoSEQ multiplex PCR reads anew with MiXCR; each CDR3 protein has one entry. The sample shows approximately 70,000 distinct CDR3 sequences, over 90% of them seen only once. Sample: CD4+ T cells from PBMCs. The receptor set was obtained from a human donor with multiple sclerosis.

CDR3 nucleotide sequence: TGCGCCAGCAGCTGGGGGCGGACAGACGGCACAGATACGCAGTATTTT. It is translated as CASSWGRTDGTDTQYF. This chain uses TRBV5-1 with TRBJ2-3; D perhaps matches TRBD1 (6 bases). This CDR3 region has 16 residues. CDR1 and CDR2 (germline): SGHRS, YFSETQ. Trimming shortened V by 3 bases and J by 1 base, and 15 bases separated the two germline ends.

V gene TRBV7-9 combines with J gene TRBJ1-2, with TRBD1 identical over 8 bases. The J segment lost 4 bases and the V segment lost 6 bases, leaving 4 bases of the junction unmatched. The CDR3 is 13 amino acids. Germline V lookup: CDR1 SEHNR, CDR2 FQNEAQ (reference sequence). CDR3 bases: TGTGCCAGCAGTCTACAGGGGGTCTATGGCTACACCTTC. It specifies CASSLQGVYGYTF. Drawing the rest from reference TRBV7-9 and TRBJ1-2, the complete variable domain is DTGVSQNPRHKITKRGQNVTFRCDPISEHNRLYWYRQTLGQGPEFLTYFQNEAQLEKSRLLSDRFSAERPKGSFSTLEIQRTEQGDSAMYLCASSLQGVYGYTFGSGTRLTVV.

The V call is TRBV18, the J call TRBJ2-1; weak D call: TRBD1 (6 bases). This CDR3 comprises 15 residues. CDR1 and CDR2 from the germline V gene are KGHSH and LQKENI. V was pared by 5 bases and J by 0 bases, with 11 bases between. CDR3 in DNA: TGTGCCAGCTCAAAGGACAGAGGCTCCTACAATGAGCAGTTCTTC. Translating gives CASSKDRGSYNEQFF. The whole variable domain, remainder taken from reference TRBV18 and TRBJ2-1, is NAGVMQNPRHLVRRRGQEARLRCSPMKGHSHVYWYRQLPEEGLKFMVYLQKENIIDESGMPKERFSAEFPKEGPSILRIQQVVRGDSAAYFCASSKDRGSYNEQFFGPGTRLTVL.

In this sample, this clonotype turned up once. The CDR3 coding sequence is TGTGCCTGGAGTGTACATAGCGGAGGAGATACGCAGTATTTT. This gives the protein CAWSVHSGGDTQYF. The chain has TRBV30 and TRBJ2-3; weak D call: TRBD2 (6 bases). There are 14 residues in the CDR3. The germline gives CDR1 GTSNPN, CDR2 SVGIG (reference sequence). Trimming removed 0 bases at V and 5 bases at J, with 12 bases between. The variable domain in full, completed from reference TRBV30 and TRBJ2-3, reads SQTIHQWPATLVQPVGSPLSLECTVEGTSNPNLYWYRQAAGRGLQLLFYSVGIGQISSEVPQNLSASRPQDRQFILSSKKLLLSDSGFYLCAWSVHSGGDTQYFGPGTRLTVL.

The chain recombines TRBV3-1 with TRBJ2-1, with D tentatively TRBD1 (6 bases). The CDR3 covers 15 residues. Per the germline V gene, CDR1 is LGHDT and CDR2 is YNNKEL (reference sequence). The V end was cut by 6 bases, the J end by 0 bases, with 12 bases between. In nucleotides, the CDR3 is TGTGCCAGCAGTCAGGGACACTACTCCTACAATGAGCAGTTCTTC. Its protein is CASSQGHYSYNEQFF.

The V call is TRBV7-8, the J call TRBJ1-1; D not certain. Germline V lookup: CDR1 SGHVS, CDR2 FQNEAQ. This CDR3 region has 15 residues. The germline V and J ends were trimmed by 5 bases and 3 bases, with 16 bases remaining between them. In DNA form, the CDR3 reads TGTGCCAGCAGCCCGACCGCGGGGAGGGACACTGAAGCTTTCTTT. Translation gives CASSPTAGRDTEAFF.

V is TRBV7-9 and J is TRBJ2-7, with no clear D. Trimming removed 5 bases at V and 0 bases at J, with 17 bases between. The germline V gene has CDR1 SEHNR and CDR2 FQNEAQ (reference sequence). The CDR3 consists of 16 residues. The CDR3: CASSPLRLSHSYEQYF. As DNA, the CDR3 is TGTGCCAGCAGCCCATTGAGGTTGTCTCACTCCTACGAGCAGTACTTC.

The chain couples TRBV7-2 to TRBJ2-7, with 10 bases matching TRBD1. Germline CDR1 and CDR2: SGHTA and FQGNSA. Losses at the gene ends were 5 bases for V and 10 bases for J; bases not matched to a gene: 14. The CDR3 is made up of 15 amino acids. The CDR3 nucleotides are TGTGCCAGCAGCACCCGGACAGGGGGAGGGGGAAAACAGTACTTC. This gives the protein CASSTRTGGGGKQYF. The complete variable domain, with remaining parts taken from reference TRBV7-2 and TRBJ2-7, reads GAGVSQSPSNKVTEKGKDVELRCDPISGHTALYWYRQSLGQGLEFLIYFQGNSAPDKSGLPSDRFSAERTGGSVSTLTIQRTQQEDSAVYLCASSTRTGGGGKQYFGPGTRLTVT.

The V and J genes are TRBV7-2 and TRBJ2-5, with TRBD1 matching over 7 bases. Germline values: CDR1 SGHTA, CDR2 FQGNSA. Trimming took 2 bases from V and 4 from J; bases not matched to a gene: 10. The CDR3 contains 16 residues. This CDR3 reads CASSLLARQGPETQYF. The CDR3 DNA is TGTGCCAGCAGCTTATTAGCCCGACAGGGTCCAGAGACCCAGTACTTC.

The genes are TRBV30 and TRBJ2-7; 8 bases map to TRBD2. The CDR3 extends over 14 amino acids. The junction had 6 bases not matched to a gene; V was cut back by 2 bases and J by 3 bases. The germline V gene encodes CDR1 GTSNPN and CDR2 SVGIG (reference sequence). CDR3 region: CAWSPGGELYEQYF. DNA for the CDR3: TGTGCCTGGAGTCCCGGGGGGGAGCTCTACGAGCAGTACTTC.

The chain joins TRBV20-1 to TRBJ2-5; 13 bases map to TRBD2. Germline-derived CDR1 and CDR2 are DFQATT and SNEGSKA (reference sequence). J was trimmed by 5 bases and V by 0 bases; bases with no gene match: 6. This CDR3 comprises 16 residues. CDR3 region: CSARDTSGGASETQYF. In DNA form, the CDR3 reads TGCAGTGCTAGAGACACTAGCGGGGGGGCCAGTGAGACCCAGTACTTC.

CDR3 sequence reads: CATSRRTGGTDTQYF. In DNA form, the CDR3 reads TGTGCCACCAGCAGGCGGACAGGGGGCACAGATACGCAGTATTTT. The chain joins TRBV15 to TRBJ2-3; 9 positions agree with TRBD1. This CDR3 has 15 residues. V trimming: 3 bases; J trimming: 1 base; junction bases outside the gene matches: 2. Germline V gene lookup returns CDR1 LNHNV and CDR2 YYDKDF (reference sequence).

This clonotype was counted once. This chain links TRBV20-1 with TRBJ2-5; D uncertain. The CDR3 is 14 residues long. V was shortened by 0 bases and J by 7 bases, with 15 bases between the two germline ends. CDR1 and CDR2 from the germline V gene are DFQATT and SNEGSKA (reference sequence). The CDR3 DNA is TGCAGTGCTAGAGATCCAAACTGGCCAGGGACCCAGTACTTC. This encodes CSARDPNWPGTQYF.

The rearrangement links TRBV7-9 to TRBJ1-1; TRBD1 agrees at 8 bases. The germline V gene encodes CDR1 SEHNR and CDR2 FQNEAQ (reference sequence). V lost 5 bases and J lost 1; bases outside the gene matches: 6. The CDR3 extends over 15 amino acids. The CDR3 DNA reads as TGTGCCAGCAGCCCCCGGACAGGGAGGAACACTGAAGCTTTCTTT. Protein sequence: CASSPRTGRNTEAFF.

The rearrangement uses TRBV6-5 and TRBJ2-7; possibly TRBD1 for D (6 bases). V lost 6 bases and J 3 bases, leaving 12 bases between the germline ends. This CDR3 is 13 amino acids long. Germline V gene data show CDR1 as MNHEY and CDR2 as SVGAGI. CDR3 loop: CASRLGQYYEQYF. CDR3 bases: TGTGCCAGCAGACTTGGACAGTACTACGAGCAGTACTTC.

The chain is built from TRBV5-8 and TRBJ2-1; TRBD1 is a possible D gene (5 bases). The V gene's germline CDR1 is SGHTS and CDR2 YDEGEE. Trimming left V 0 bases short and J 1 base short, with 5 bases between. This CDR3 has 14 residues. This CDR3 is CASSLGQSYNEQFF. The CDR3 nucleotides are TGTGCCAGCAGCTTGGGACAGTCCTACAATGAGCAGTTCTTC.

The chain joins TRBV24-1 to TRBJ2-2; D possibly corresponds to TRBD1 (6 bases). Trimming took 7 bases from V and 6 from J, leaving 11 bases between them. CDR1 is KGHDR and CDR2 is SFDVKD in the germline V gene. CDR3 length: 13 residues. CDR3: CATRQGTAGELFF. The DNA for the CDR3 is TGTGCCACCAGACAGGGAACGGCCGGGGAGCTGTTTTTT.

The rearrangement links TRBV12-3 or TRBV12-4 to TRBJ2-7, with D tentatively TRBD1 (6 bases). CDR3 size: 13 residues. V was pared by 5 bases and J by 2 bases, with 10 bases between. CDR3: CASSGQQAYEQYF. The CDR3 region has the DNA TGTGCCAGCAGTGGACAGCAGGCCTACGAGCAGTACTTC.

The CDR3: CASSFGNTGELFF. The CDR3 DNA is TGTGCCAGCAGCTTCGGTAACACCGGGGAGCTGTTTTTT. This chain joins TRBV7-2 and TRBJ2-2, with D uncertain. The V and J ends lost 3 bases and 2 bases respectively, with 4 bases between them. The CDR3 is made up of 13 amino acids. Per the germline V gene, CDR1 is SGHTA and CDR2 is FQGNSA.

The chain carries TRBV7-2 and TRBJ1-6; the D gene is possibly TRBD1 (5 bases). The CDR3 sequence is 13 residues long. Germline lookup yields CDR1 SGHTA and CDR2 FQGNSA. V lost 4 bases and J 11 bases, leaving 12 bases between the germline ends. CDR3 region: CASSSTGSAPLHF. In nucleotides, the CDR3 is TGTGCCAGCAGCTCCACAGGTTCTGCACCCCTCCACTTT.

This rearrangement joins TRBV5-6 to TRBJ2-3, with D unclear. The CDR3 is 13 amino acids. The germline V gene encodes CDR1 SGHDT and CDR2 YYEEEE. V was clipped by 2 bases and J by 2 bases, with 6 bases between them. Here the CDR3 reads CASSFIATDTQYF. The CDR3 DNA reads TGTGCCAGCAGCTTCATAGCCACAGATACGCAGTATTTT. The entire variable domain, with the rest obtained from reference TRBV5-6 and TRBJ2-3, is as follows: DAGVTQSPTHLIKTRGQQVTLRCSPKSGHDTVSWYQQALGQGPQFIFQYYEEEERQRGNFPDRFSGHQFPNYSSELNVNALLLGDSALYLCASSFIATDTQYFGPGTRLTVL.

The chain is built from TRBV7-3 and TRBJ1-1; D ambiguous. Trimming removed 2 bases at V and 2 bases at J, with 6 bases between. This CDR3 spans 13 amino acids. Germline V CDR1 and CDR2: SGHTA, FQGTGA. CDR3 sequence reads: CASSLVANTEAFF. As DNA, the CDR3 is TGTGCCAGCAGCTTAGTAGCTAACACTGAAGCTTTCTTT.